This TCR beta chain is from a study of CD8 T cells in ankylosing spondylitis. MiXCR, run by TCRdb on the 5' RACE reads, gives a single entry per CDR3 protein. The sample includes around 480,000 distinct CDR3 sequences, approximately 17% of them seen just once. The study's findings and limits: Seemingly distinctive of ankylosing spondylitis blood was a TCR beta motif formed by eight highly homologous variants. Disease-linked clones, CD8+, were relatively rare in peripheral blood.

As regards this clonotype: The antigen remains undetermined.

The sequenced sample consisted of blood, either unsorted or a sorted T cell fraction (not recorded which). This TCR was recovered from a male donor with ankylosing spondylitis.

DNA for the CDR3: TGTGCCAGCAGCTTGGCTCAGGCTGGAAACACCATATATTTT. Residues: CASSLAQAGNTIYF. This chain links TRBV7-6 with TRBJ1-3; D is uncertain. The V end was cut by 3 bases, the J end by 2 bases, with 8 bases between. Germline assignment: CDR1 SGHVS and CDR2 FNYEAQ. The CDR3 is 14 residues long.